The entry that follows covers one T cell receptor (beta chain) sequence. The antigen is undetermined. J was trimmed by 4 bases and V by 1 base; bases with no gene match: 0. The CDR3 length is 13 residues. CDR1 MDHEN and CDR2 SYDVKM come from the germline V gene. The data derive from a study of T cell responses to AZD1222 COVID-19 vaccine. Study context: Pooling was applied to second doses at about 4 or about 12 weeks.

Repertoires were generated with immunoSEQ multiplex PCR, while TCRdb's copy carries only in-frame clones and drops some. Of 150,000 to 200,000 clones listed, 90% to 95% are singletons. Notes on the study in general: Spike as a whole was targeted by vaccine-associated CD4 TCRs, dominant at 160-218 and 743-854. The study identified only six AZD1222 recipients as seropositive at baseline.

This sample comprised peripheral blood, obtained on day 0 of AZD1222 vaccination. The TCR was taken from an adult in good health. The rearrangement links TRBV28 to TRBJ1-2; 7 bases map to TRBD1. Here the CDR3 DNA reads TGTGCCAGCAGTTTATCAGGGGGCTATGGCTACACCTTC. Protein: CASSLSGGYGYTF.